This TCR beta chain was recorded in a study of blood T cells in healthy people across ages. The germline V gene encodes CDR1 LGHDT and CDR2 YNNKEL (reference sequence). The CDR3 sequence is 18 residues long. V lost 0 bases, J lost 1 base, and 5 bases stayed unmatched. A J-beta primer mix and a sample-barcoded 5' primer were used in a second PCR of roughly 7 to 12 cycles. Every molecule of cDNA carried a tag from a template-switch adaptor with 12 random nucleotides. TCRdb reprocessed the 5' RACE reads via MiXCR and lists one record per CDR3 protein. The repertoire holds hundreds of thousands of distinct CDR3 sequences, with under 35% as singletons. A word on this clonotype: What it binds is not known.

Findings and limits, study-wide: Naive CD4+ cell counts and diversity both ran higher in long-lived than in aged donors. A strong correlation between TCR beta diversity and naive T cell percentage was seen.

Per-sample PBMC isolation yielded at least 7 million cells. V gene TRBV3-1 combines with J gene TRBJ2-1; 11 nucleotides align to TRBD2. The sequence was obtained from a woman over 75 in good health. Sequencing was performed on blood. CDR3 loop: CASSQEGTSGSSYNEQFF. The DNA for the CDR3 is TGTGCCAGCAGCCAAGAGGGGACTAGCGGCTCTTCCTACAATGAGCAGTTCTTC.